This T cell receptor beta chain is from a study of blood T cells in healthy people across ages. The CDR3 totals 13 residues. In germline, CDR1 is SEHNR, CDR2 FQNEAQ (reference sequence). With 5 bases removed from V and 8 bases from J, the gap between germline ends came to 13 bases. Primed by a sample-barcoded 5' primer and a J-beta primer mix, a second PCR proceeded for roughly 7 to 12 cycles. Each CDR3 protein is one row after TCRdb ran MiXCR on the 5' RACE reads. Of 350,000 to 450,000 distinct CDR3 sequences in the sample, roughly half were seen once. This chain connects TRBV7-9 to TRBJ2-1; TRBD2 is a possible D gene (5 bases). Material: blood. This clonotype was sampled from a man in his 60s in good health. In DNA, the CDR3 is TGTGCCAGCAGCCCTAGCTTGGGTGATGAGCAGTTCTTC. As protein: CASSPSLGDEQFF.